The entry below gives a single T cell receptor (beta chain) sequence along with its context. Its antigen is undetermined. The record originates from a study of graft-versus-host responses after intestinal transplantation. Study information: All recipients got anti-thymocyte globulin induction, then tacrolimus and steroids for around three years.

Germline CDR1 reads SGHTA; CDR2 reads FQGNSA. CDR3 length: 15 residues. Trimming pared 2 bases from V and 4 bases from J, leaving 14 bases between. Study results and limitations: GvH clones appeared in recipient marrow, some first in ileum or blood. Association was observed between peak circulating GvH clone levels and early post-transplant HvG declines.

The data were produced by immunoSEQ multiplex PCR, yet TCRdb's version contains in-frame clones alone and is incomplete. The sample lists fewer than 85,000 clones; over 70% were seen once. The specimen was unstimulated CD4+ T cells sorted from spleen or lymph node cells, collected before transplant. This chain links TRBV7-2 with TRBJ1-1, with D tentatively TRBD1 (6 bases). This clonotype was obtained from a human donor who was the organ donor for an intestinal transplant. CDR3 bases: TGTGCCAGCAGCTTATTGCAGGGGTTCAGCACTGAAGCTTTCTTT. This codes for CASSLLQGFSTEAFF.